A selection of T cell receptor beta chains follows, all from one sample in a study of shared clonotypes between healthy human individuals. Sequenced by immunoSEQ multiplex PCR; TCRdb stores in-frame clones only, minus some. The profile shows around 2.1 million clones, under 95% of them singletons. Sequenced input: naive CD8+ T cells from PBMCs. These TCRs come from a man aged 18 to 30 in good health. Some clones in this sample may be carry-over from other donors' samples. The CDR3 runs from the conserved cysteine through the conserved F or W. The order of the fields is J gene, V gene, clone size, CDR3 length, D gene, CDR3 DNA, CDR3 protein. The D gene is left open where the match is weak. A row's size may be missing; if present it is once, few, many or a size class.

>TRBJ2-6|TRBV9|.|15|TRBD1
TGTGCCAGCAGCTCCGGACAGGGAGGGGCCAACGTCCTGACTTTC
CASSSGQGGANVLTF
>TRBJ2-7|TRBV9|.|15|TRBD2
TGTGCCAGCAGCGTACTAGCGGGAGGGACCTACGAGCAGTACTTC
CASSVLAGGTYEQYF
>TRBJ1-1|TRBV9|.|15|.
TGTGCCAGCAGCGTAACCGGCTCGGTGGGCACTGAAGCTTTCTTT
CASSVTGSVGTEAFF
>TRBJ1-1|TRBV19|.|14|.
TGTGCCAGTAGTATGGCAAGGGGGGGCACTGAAGCTTTCTTT
CASSMARGGTEAFF
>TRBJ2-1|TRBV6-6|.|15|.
TGTGCCAGCAGCCCTTGGGAGCTAACCTACAATGAGCAGTTCTTC
CASSPWELTYNEQFF
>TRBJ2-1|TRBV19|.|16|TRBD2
TGTGCCAGTAGATTAATCGGGGGGAGCTCCTACAATGAGCAGTTCTTC
CASRLIGGSSYNEQFF
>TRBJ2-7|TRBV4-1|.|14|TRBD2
TGCGCCAGCAGCCAGTCAGGACTAGTTGACGAGCAGTACTTC
CASSQSGLVDEQYF
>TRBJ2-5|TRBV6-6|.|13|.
TGTGCCAGCAGTTACGAGGCCGGAGAGACCCAGTACTTC
CASSYEAGETQYF
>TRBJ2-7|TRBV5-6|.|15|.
TGTGCCAGCAGCTTTTACCCGGGAGTAACCTACGAGCAGTACTTC
CASSFYPGVTYEQYF
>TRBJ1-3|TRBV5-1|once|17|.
TGCGCCAGCAGCTTGGACATACGGGGACCTGACGGGGCCACCATATATTTT
CASSLDIRGPDGATIYF
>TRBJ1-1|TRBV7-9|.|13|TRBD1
TGTGCCAGCAGCAGTCCGGGACAGACAAAAGCTTTCTTT
CASSSPGQTKAFF
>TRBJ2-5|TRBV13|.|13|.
TGTGCCAGCAGCCCGCCGGTCCAAGAGACCCAGTACTTC
CASSPPVQETQYF
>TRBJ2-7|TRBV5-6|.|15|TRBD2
TGTGCCAGCAGCGTGCTAGCGGCCCCGTTTTACGAGCAGTACTTC
CASSVLAAPFYEQYF
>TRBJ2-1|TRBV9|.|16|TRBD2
TGTGCCAGCAGCGTAGGTGCTAGCGGGAGGTCGTATGAGCAGTTCTTC
CASSVGASGRSYEQFF
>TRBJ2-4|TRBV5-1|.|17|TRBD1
TGCGCCAGCAGCTTGGCCGGGACAGGGGGCAGTAGGGACATTCAGTACTTC
CASSLAGTGGSRDIQYF
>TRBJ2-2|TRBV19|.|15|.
TGTGCCAGTAGTATAGTTGGTAGCGGCACCGGGGAGCTGTTTTTT
CASSIVGSGTGELFF
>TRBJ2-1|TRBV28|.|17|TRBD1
TGTGCCAGCAGTTTCCCTTTTGACAGGGAATCCTACAATGAGCAGTTCTTC
CASSFPFDRESYNEQFF
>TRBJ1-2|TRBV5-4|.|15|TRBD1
TGTGCCAGCAGCTTGGCACGACAGGGGCTGAGGGAGGACACCTTC
CASSLARQGLREDTF
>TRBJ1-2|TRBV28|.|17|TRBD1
TGTGCCAGCAGTCCGACCGGGACAGGGGGTCTTAACTATGGCTACACCTTC
CASSPTGTGGLNYGYTF
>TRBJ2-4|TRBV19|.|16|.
TGTGCCAGTAGGCCTCAGGGCGTGGGGACCAAAAACATTCAGTACTTC
CASRPQGVGTKNIQYF
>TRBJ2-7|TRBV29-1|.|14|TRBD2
TGCAGCGTTGGGGCTAGCGGAATTTTAGGCGAGCAGTACTTC
CSVGASGILGEQYF
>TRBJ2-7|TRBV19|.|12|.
TGTGCCAGTAGTATTATAGGCTACGAGCAGTACTTC
CASSIIGYEQYF
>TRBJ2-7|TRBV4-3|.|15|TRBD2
TGCGCCAGCAGCGGGCTAGCGGACGGCTCCTACGAGCAGTACTTC
CASSGLADGSYEQYF
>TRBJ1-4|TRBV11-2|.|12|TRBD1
TGTGCCAGCAGCTTCTCAGGGGGGAAACTGTTTTTT
CASSFSGGKLFF
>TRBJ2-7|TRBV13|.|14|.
TGTGCCAGCAGCATCGACAGGGAGGAAGGCGAGCAGTACTTC
CASSIDREEGEQYF
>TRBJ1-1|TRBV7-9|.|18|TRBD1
TGTGCCAGCAGCTTAGGGGTTCCAGCCGGGACAGCCGACGATGAAGCTTTCTTT
CASSLGVPAGTADDEAFF
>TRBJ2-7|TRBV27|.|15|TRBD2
TGTGCCAGTACTTTATCCGGGGGGGCGAACTACGAGCAGTACTTC
CASTLSGGANYEQYF
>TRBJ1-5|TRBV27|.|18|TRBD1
TGTGCCAGCAGTTTATTAGGGACAGGGGGTATAAGCAATCAGCCCCAGCATTTT
CASSLLGTGGISNQPQHF
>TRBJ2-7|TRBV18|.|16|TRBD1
TGTGCCAGCTCACCACCAAGGGACAGGGGGCCCTACGAGCAGTACTTC
CASSPPRDRGPYEQYF